The 6 T cell receptor delta chains below all came from one sample that was sequenced in a study of Vδ1+ human thymocytes. The template was reverse-transcribed extracted RNA. The CDR3 regions were amplified by multiplex PCR from V-gene primers to a constant-region primer. TCRdb applied CATT to the multiplex PCR reads for clone calling. This sample has tens of thousands of delta-chain clones, with less than 30% found just once. Findings of the study overall: In the thymus, TRG and TRD repertoires looked highly polyclonal with Gaussian CDR3 lengths.

No cognate antigen is known for these TCRs. Input material: Vdelta1+ gamma-delta thymocytes from the thymus. Regarding subset: FACS-sorted CD3+ TCRalphabeta- TCRVdelta1+ TCRVdelta2- thymocytes. The source is a boy less than two years old who had congenital heart surgery.

Regarding this clone: Other DNA sequences within the sample encode an identical CDR3. The chain couples TRDV1 to TRDJ1; TRDD2 or TRDD3 may be the D gene (5 bases each). The length of the CDR3 is 18 residues. The germline gives CDR1 TSWWSYY, CDR2 QGS. Trimming pared 5 bases from V and 0 bases from J, leaving 22 bases between. CDR3 nucleotides: TGTGCTCTTGGGCCCCCTCCGGGTGGATATTCCTACACCGATAAACTCATCTTT. Its translation: CALGPPPGGYSYTDKLIF.

The gene calls are TRDV1 and TRDJ1, with D perhaps TRDD3 (6 bases). CDR3 length: 14 amino acids. The V and J ends lost 0 bases and 10 bases respectively, with 15 bases between them. Germline V CDR1 and CDR2: TSWWSYY, QGS. The CDR3 sequence: CALGELGRIQGLIF. The CDR3 nucleotides read TGTGCTCTTGGGGAACTTGGGCGGATACAAGGACTCATCTTT.

This clone has a single count. The rearrangement links TRDV1 to TRDJ1, with D perhaps assigned TRDD2 or TRDD3 (7 bases each). Germline CDR1 and CDR2: TSWWSYY and QGS. The germline V and J ends were trimmed by 1 base and 0 bases, with 21 bases remaining between them. This CDR3 comprises 19 residues. CDR3 amino acids: CALGEPDSYVGDHTDKLIF. The DNA for the CDR3 is TGTGCTCTTGGGGAACCCGATTCCTACGTGGGGGACCACACCGATAAACTCATCTTT.

This sequence joins TRDV1 and TRDJ1; D gene uncertain. Germline V lookup: CDR1 TSWWSYY, CDR2 QGS. CDR3 length: 16 amino acids. Trimming took 0 bases from V and 1 from J, leaving 12 bases between them. The CDR3 sequence is CALGELSMLFTDKLIF. The CDR3 DNA reads TGTGCTCTTGGGGAACTCTCTATGCTTTTCACCGATAAACTCATCTTT.

In its sample, this clone was seen a few times. This CDR3 is also generated by other DNA sequences in the sample. J is TRDJ1 and V is TRDV1, with 9 nucleotides matching TRDD3. The J segment lost 1 base and the V segment lost 1 base, leaving 1 base of the junction unmatched. This CDR3 spans 15 amino acids. Germline lookup yields CDR1 TSWWSYY and CDR2 QGS. CDR3 in DNA: TGTGCTCTTGGGGAACCGGGGATACGCACCGATAAACTCATCTTT. This translates into CALGEPGIRTDKLIF.

This clone was counted only a few times. The V gene is TRDV1, the J gene TRDJ1; the D gene is possibly TRDD2 (6 bases). The V end was cut by 1 base, the J end by 2 bases, with 38 bases between. CDR1 is TSWWSYY, CDR2 QGS, per germline. This CDR3 spans 24 amino acids. CDR3 in amino acids: CALGEPNTPRFLRESGPSTDKLIF. DNA for the CDR3: TGTGCTCTTGGGGAACCCAATACACCAAGATTCCTAAGGGAGTCTGGGCCCAGTACCGATAAACTCATCTTT.